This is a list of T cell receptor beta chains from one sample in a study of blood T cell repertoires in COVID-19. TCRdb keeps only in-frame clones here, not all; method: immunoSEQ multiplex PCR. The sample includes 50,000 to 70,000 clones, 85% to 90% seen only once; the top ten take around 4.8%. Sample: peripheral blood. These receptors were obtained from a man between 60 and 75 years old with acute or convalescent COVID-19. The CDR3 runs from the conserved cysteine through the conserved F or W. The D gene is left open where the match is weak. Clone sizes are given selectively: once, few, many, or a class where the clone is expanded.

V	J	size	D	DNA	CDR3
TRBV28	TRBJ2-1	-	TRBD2	TGTGCCAGCAGCTCCCCGGGACTAGTAAACAATGAGCAGTTCTTC	CASSSPGLVNNEQFF
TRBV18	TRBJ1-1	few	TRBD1	TGTGCCAGCTCACCCCTCCGGGACAGGGCTATGAACACTGAAGCTTTCTTT	CASSPLRDRAMNTEAFF
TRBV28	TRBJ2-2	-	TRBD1	TGTGCCAGCAGTTTCCTCCGGACAGGGGGCGGGGAGCTGTTTTTT	CASSFLRTGGGELFF
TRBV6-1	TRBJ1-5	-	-	TGTGCCAGCAGTGATAGGAGGGCTAGCAATCAGCCCCAGCATTTT	CASSDRRASNQPQHF
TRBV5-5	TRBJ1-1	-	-	TGTGCCAGCAGCCCCGGATGGAGAGGGCACACTGAAGCTTTCTTT	CASSPGWRGHTEAFF
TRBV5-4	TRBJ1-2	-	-	TGTGCCAGCAGCTTGGCCGGACAATTATATGGCTACACCTTC	CASSLAGQLYGYTF
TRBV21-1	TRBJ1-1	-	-	TGTGCCAGCAGCAAAAGGAGTTCCTTAGGAACTGAAGCTTTCTTT	CASSKRSSLGTEAFF
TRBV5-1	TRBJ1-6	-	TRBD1	TGCGCCAGCAGCTTAACAGGGGTTGAGGTTGATTCACCCCTCCACTTT	CASSLTGVEVDSPLHF
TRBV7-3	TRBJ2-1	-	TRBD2	TGTGCCAGCAGCTTGAATAGCGGGGCTTACAATGAGCAGTTCTTC	CASSLNSGAYNEQFF
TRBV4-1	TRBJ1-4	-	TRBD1	TGCGCCAGCAGGGACGACAGGGGGCTTGAAAAACTGTTTTTT	CASRDDRGLEKLFF
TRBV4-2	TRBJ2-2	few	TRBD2	TGTGCCAGCAGCCGCATTAGCGGGAAAAACACCGGGGAGCTGTTTTTT	CASSRISGKNTGELFF
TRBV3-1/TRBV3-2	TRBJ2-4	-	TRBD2	TGTGCCAGCAGCCAAGGCGGGACTAGCGGGCCCATGTGGTACTTC	CASSQGGTSGPMWYF
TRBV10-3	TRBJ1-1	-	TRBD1	TGTGCCATCAGACCGGGACAGGGATTCATGAACACTGAAGCTTTCTTT	CAIRPGQGFMNTEAFF
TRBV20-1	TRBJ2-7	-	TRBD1	TGCAGTGCTAGTCCCGGGACAGGGGTATCCTACGAGCAGTACTTC	CSASPGTGVSYEQYF
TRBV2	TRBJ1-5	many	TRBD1	TGTGCCGTCCAGGGGGCTGGTCAGCCCCAGCATTTT	CAVQGAGQPQHF
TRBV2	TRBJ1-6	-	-	TGTGCCAGCACCAGGGGTACAGGGAGTTCACCCCTCCACTTT	CASTRGTGSSPLHF
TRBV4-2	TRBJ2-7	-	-	TGTGCCAGCAGCCAAGACCAGGGCCACGAGCAGTACTTC	CASSQDQGHEQYF
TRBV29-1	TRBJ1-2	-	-	TGCAGCGTTGTGGGGGGGCGCAACTATGGCTACACCTTC	CSVVGGRNYGYTF
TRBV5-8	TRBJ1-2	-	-	TGTGCCAGCAGCCTCTCGGCGGGAGGCTATGGCTACACCTTC	CASSLSAGGYGYTF
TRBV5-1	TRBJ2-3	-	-	TGCGCCAGCAGCCATTACGAAGGGGGAACAGATACGCAGTATTTT	CASSHYEGGTDTQYF
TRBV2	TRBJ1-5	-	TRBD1	TGTGCCAGCAGTGACGGGACAGGTGGGAATCAGCCCCAGCATTTT	CASSDGTGGNQPQHF
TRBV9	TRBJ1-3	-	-	TGTGCCAGCAGCGAGGCGGGGGCGGGCCGTTCGGGAAACACCATATATTTT	CASSEAGAGRSGNTIYF
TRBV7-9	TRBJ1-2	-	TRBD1	TGTGCCAGCAGCGCACAGGGGGCTGGCTACACCTTC	CASSAQGAGYTF
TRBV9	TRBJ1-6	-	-	TGTGCCAGCAGCCCGGACAGCTATAATTCACCCCTCCACTTT	CASSPDSYNSPLHF
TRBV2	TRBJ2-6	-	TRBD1	TGTGCCACCAAACCGGGACAGGGGGCGGAGGGGGCCAACGTCCTGACTTTC	CATKPGQGAEGANVLTF
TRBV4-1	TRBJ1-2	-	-	TGCGCCAGCAGCCAAGGACAGCTCTATGGCTACACCTTC	CASSQGQLYGYTF
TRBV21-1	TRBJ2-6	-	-	TGTGCCAGCAGCACCGATTCAGGGCTCCCTGGGGCCAACGTCCTGACTTTC	CASSTDSGLPGANVLTF
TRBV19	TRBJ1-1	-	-	TGTGCCAGTAGTGGCCCGGAGTGGCCAAATACCATGAACACTGAAGCTTTCTTT	CASSGPEWPNTMNTEAFF
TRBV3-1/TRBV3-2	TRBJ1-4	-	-	TGTGCCAGCAGCCAAGAGGGGGGAGATAATGAAAAACTGTTTTTT	CASSQEGGDNEKLFF
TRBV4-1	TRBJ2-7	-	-	TGCGCCAGCAGCCAAGCCCTCAGGGGGGACCCCTTCGAGCAGTACTTC	CASSQALRGDPFEQYF
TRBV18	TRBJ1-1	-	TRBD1	TGTGCCAGCTCACAAGACAGGGAGGTTAACACTGAAGCTTTCTTT	CASSQDREVNTEAFF
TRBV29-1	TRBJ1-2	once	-	TGCAGCGTCACCCGGGGCAGGGGCTATGGCTACACCTTC	CSVTRGRGYGYTF
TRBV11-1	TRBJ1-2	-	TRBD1	TGTGCCAGCAGCTCCGAGAGGACAGGGTACGATGGCTACACCTTC	CASSSERTGYDGYTF
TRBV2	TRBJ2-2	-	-	TGTGCCTTCGCATCGGGGAGTGCTCTCACCGGGGAGCTGTTTTTT	CAFASGSALTGELFF
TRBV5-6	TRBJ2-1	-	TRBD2	TGTGCCAGCAGCTCTGTGAGAGCGGGAGTTGAGCAGTTCTTC	CASSSVRAGVEQFF
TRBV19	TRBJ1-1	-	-	TGTGCCAGTACCCTTACTCCCGCAGGGAGGACTGAAGCTTTCTTT	CASTLTPAGRTEAFF
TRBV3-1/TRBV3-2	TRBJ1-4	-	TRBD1	TGTGCCAGCAGCCAAGTGAGTAGGGGGCGAAACGAAAAACTGTTTTTT	CASSQVSRGRNEKLFF
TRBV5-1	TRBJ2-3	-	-	TGCGCCAGCAGCGAGCAGGGGCTCCTCGCAGATACGCAGTATTTT	CASSEQGLLADTQYF
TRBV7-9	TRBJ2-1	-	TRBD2	TGTGCCAGCAGCCCAGCGGGGTTCTACAATGAGCAGTTCTTC	CASSPAGFYNEQFF
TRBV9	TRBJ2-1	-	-	TGTGCCAGCAGCGTAGAGAGCGGTAGTAGCTCCTACAATGAGCAGTTCTTC	CASSVESGSSSYNEQFF
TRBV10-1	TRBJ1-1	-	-	TGCGCCAGCAGTGAGTCTCCATCCATGAACACTGAAGCTTTCTTT	CASSESPSMNTEAFF
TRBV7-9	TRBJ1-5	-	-	TGTGCCAGCAGCCAAATCCTAGACGGTCAGCCCCAGCATTTT	CASSQILDGQPQHF